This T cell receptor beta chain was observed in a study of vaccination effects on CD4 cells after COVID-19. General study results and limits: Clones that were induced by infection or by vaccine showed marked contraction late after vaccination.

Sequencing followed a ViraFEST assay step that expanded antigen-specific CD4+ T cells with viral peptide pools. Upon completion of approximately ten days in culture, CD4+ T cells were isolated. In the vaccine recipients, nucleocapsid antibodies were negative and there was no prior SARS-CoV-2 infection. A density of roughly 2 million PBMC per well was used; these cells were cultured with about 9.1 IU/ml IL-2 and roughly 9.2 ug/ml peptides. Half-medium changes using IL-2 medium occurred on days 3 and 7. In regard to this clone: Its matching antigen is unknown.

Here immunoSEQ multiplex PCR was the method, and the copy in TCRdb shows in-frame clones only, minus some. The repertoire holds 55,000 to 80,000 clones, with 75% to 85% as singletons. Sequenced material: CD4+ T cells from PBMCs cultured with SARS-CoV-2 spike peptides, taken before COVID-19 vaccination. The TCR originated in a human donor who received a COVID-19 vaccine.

CDR3 region: CASSQEVGQKEGYTF. The CDR3 DNA follows: TGCGCCAGCAGCCAAGAGGTGGGGCAGAAGGAGGGCTACACCTTC. The rearrangement links TRBV4-3 to TRBJ1-2; perhaps TRBD1 as D (5 bases). Per the germline V gene, CDR1 is LGHNA and CDR2 is YSLEER. The CDR3 runs to 15 residues. V was cut by 0 bases and J by 8 bases, with 16 bases left in between.